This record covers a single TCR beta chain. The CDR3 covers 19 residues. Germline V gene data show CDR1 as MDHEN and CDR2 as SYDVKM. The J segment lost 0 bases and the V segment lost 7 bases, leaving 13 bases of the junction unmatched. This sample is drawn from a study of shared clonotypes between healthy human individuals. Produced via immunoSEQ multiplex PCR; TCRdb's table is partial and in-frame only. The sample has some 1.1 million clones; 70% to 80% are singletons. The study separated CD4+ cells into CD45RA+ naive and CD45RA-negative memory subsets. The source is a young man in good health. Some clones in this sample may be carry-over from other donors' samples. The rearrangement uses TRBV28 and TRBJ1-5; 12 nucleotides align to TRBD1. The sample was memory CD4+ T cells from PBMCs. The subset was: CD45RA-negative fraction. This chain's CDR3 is CASTPGGTGGLYSNQPQHF. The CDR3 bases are TGTGCCAGCACTCCCGGGGGGACAGGGGGCCTTTATAGCAATCAGCCCCAGCATTTT.